This TCR beta chain was captured in a study of identical twins. Study observations and caveats: Insertion counts were lower in abundant cord blood beta clonotypes, a trend that memory repertoires did not show. Beta out-of-frame sequences showed weaker excess twin sharing. Models underestimated TCR alpha sharing (out-of-frame) in monozygotic twins.

In its sample, this clonotype was seen many times. Its antigen is undetermined. TCRdb redid the calling of the 5' RACE reads with MiXCR, one entry per CDR3 protein. The sample has 690,000 or so distinct CDR3 sequences; under 9% are singletons. CDR1 is SEHNR and CDR2 is FQNEAQ in the germline V gene (reference sequence). The CDR3 spans 13 residues. V was clipped by 5 bases and J by 8 bases, with 13 bases between them. These data are also associated with another study on yellow fever vaccine responses in identical twins.

Sample: PBMCs. This rearrangement joins TRBV7-9 to TRBJ2-1; TRBD1 is a possible D gene (5 bases). The TCR comes from a woman between 18 and 30 years old in good health. In nucleotides, the CDR3 is TGTGCCAGCAGCCTCAGTTGGGGCGATGAGCAGTTCTTC. Translation gives CASSLSWGDEQFF.